The entry that follows covers one T cell receptor beta chain sequence. This clone was seen more than once but under ten times. The antigen it binds to is not known. Per-base quality was not reported, and no clone a single base away is much larger than it. The donors were included in the validation cohort of approximately 120 subjects, a group kept apart from the roughly 700-subject first cohort. These data originate in a study of cytomegalovirus exposure and HLA in healthy donors (dated by TCRdb to about 2017). Study-wide context: The 650 to 750 repertoires of the first cohort and the roughly 110 validation repertoires were produced on the same platform, according to a later analysis. The study aimed to test whether cataloging public T cell receptors could reveal signatures of past pathogen exposure. Besides the first cohort of around 700 subjects, a separate validation cohort made up of about 120 different subjects was used. To predict cytomegalovirus infection status, the study brought together high-throughput TCR immunosequencing, statistical association of individual TCRs with disease status, and machine learning.

Overall study outcomes, separate from this receptor: A later analysis had no HLA typing for the validation cohort, so co-occurrence there was scored across all 110 or so repertoires. In a later analysis, TCRs clustered in the first cohort were found to also tend to co-occur in the 130 or so validation repertoires, with 94% of cluster scores above 0. Cytomegalovirus status was reported to be diagnosed by the classifier with high specificity and sensitivity in both the original and validation cohorts. The study listed approximately 150 TCR beta chains as associated with cytomegalovirus. According to the authors, the approach could potentially be generalized to other disease states and immunological phenotypes. In vitro tests confirmed that three of the cytomegalovirus-associated TCR beta chains recognize cytomegalovirus antigens. Most TCR sequences were seen in very few donors, while some public TCRs were found in many individuals.

The library was prepared using the immunoSEQ multiplex PCR assay. The published analysis was carried out like this. A statistical classification framework was developed to diagnose cytomegalovirus status using the catalog of TCR beta chain sequences. TCRdb provides this immuneACCESS table in a form limited to in-frame rearrangements. Some clones are lacking; in checked studies, under half of them reflect an unresolved V gene, and why the rest are absent is not known. V and J calls and clone size are those listed in that table; D and trimming were worked out from the DNA. The sample table records around 300,000 clones; 87% of these occur just once. The biggest ten clones account for approximately 1% of the sample. From a lookup of the germline V gene, CDR1 and CDR2 are LGHNA and YNFKEQ. The germline ends are 8 bases apart after V is trimmed by 2 bases and J by 0 bases. The CDR3 contains 15 residues, cysteine and phenylalanine counted. Only the CDR3 region is kept as DNA, spanning 45 bases read in frame from base 1.

The TCR originated in a woman under 40 in good health and CMV-seropositive. The V gene is TRBV4-2 and the J gene is TRBJ2-1; the D gene cannot be named for sure. The sample comprised PBMCs. CDR3 region: CASSQRSDSYNEQFF. The sequenced DNA is TGTGCCAGCAGCCAAAGGAGCGACTCCTACAATGAGCAGTTCTTC.